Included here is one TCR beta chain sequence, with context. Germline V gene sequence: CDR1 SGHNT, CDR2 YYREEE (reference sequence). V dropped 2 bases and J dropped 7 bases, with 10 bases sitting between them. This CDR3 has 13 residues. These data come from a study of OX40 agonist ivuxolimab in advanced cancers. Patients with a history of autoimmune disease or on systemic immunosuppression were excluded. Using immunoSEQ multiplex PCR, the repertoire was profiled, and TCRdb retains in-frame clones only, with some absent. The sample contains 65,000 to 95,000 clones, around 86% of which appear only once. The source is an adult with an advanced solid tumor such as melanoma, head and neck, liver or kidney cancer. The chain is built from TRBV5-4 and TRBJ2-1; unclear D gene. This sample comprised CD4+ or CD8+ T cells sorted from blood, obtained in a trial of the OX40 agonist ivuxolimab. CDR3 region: CASSFPSANEQFF. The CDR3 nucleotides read TGTGCCAGCAGCTTTCCATCGGCGAATGAGCAGTTCTTC.